Described below is a single T cell receptor beta chain sequence and its context. What it recognizes is unknown. The sample comes from a study of shared clonotypes between healthy human individuals. Broader study findings: There were few donors, and this limited the genetic and exposure-history diversity represented. Blood was the only sampled material, and tissue repertoires likely differ.

Produced via immunoSEQ multiplex PCR; TCRdb's table is partial and in-frame only. This sample carries about 1.5 million clones, 98% of them seen once, and the ten largest clones take roughly 0.4%. V lost 3 bases and J 3 bases, leaving 17 bases between the germline ends. CDR1 is LNHDA and CDR2 is SQIVND in the germline V gene (reference sequence). The CDR3 has 16 amino acids. This receptor was taken from a man aged 25-40 years in good health. Source material: naive CD4+ T cells sorted from blood. The subset denotes: CD45RA+ positively selected. V usage is TRBV19 and J usage is TRBJ1-1; no clear D gene. The CDR3 spells CASSIGASPLDTEAFF. CDR3 bases: TGTGCCAGTAGTATTGGCGCGAGCCCGCTGGACACTGAAGCTTTCTTT.